The rows below give T cell receptor beta chains drawn from one sample of a study of shared clonotypes between healthy human individuals. Generated by immunoSEQ multiplex PCR, the TCRdb table keeps only in-frame clones and is missing some. The sample gives 2.3 million or so clones, approximately 95% of which show up once; 0.39% is in the top ten. Specimen: naive CD4+ T cells from PBMCs. Every receptor here comes from a man younger than 35 in good health. Some clones in this sample may be carry-over from other donors' samples. Each CDR3 is given with its conserved first and last residue. The order of the fields is D gene, V gene, J gene, CDR3 DNA, CDR3 protein. D genes are given only for firm matches.

NA	TRBV6-6	TRBJ2-2	TGTGCCAGCAGTCTAACAGGGTCGGGCACCGGGGAGCTGTTTTTT	CASSLTGSGTGELFF
NA	TRBV6-1	TRBJ1-5	TGTGCCAGCAGTGTAGAGGGACTTTGGAGTAGCAATCAGCCCCAGCATTTT	CASSVEGLWSSNQPQHF
NA	TRBV9	TRBJ1-1	TGTGCCAGCAGCGTAGCCCCACAGGGAAACACTGAAGCTTTCTTT	CASSVAPQGNTEAFF
NA	TRBV18	TRBJ2-2	TGTGCCAGCTCTCGGGGCGTCACAACTACCGGGGAGCTGTTTTTT	CASSRGVTTTGELFF
NA	TRBV6-5	TRBJ1-6	TGTGCCAGCAGTAAGACGCCACGCCCGGGACCCCTCCACTTT	CASSKTPRPGPLHF
NA	TRBV6-6	TRBJ2-6	TGTGCCACGGGGCTCTCTGGGGCCAACGTCCTGACTTTC	CATGLSGANVLTF
TRBD1	TRBV28	TRBJ1-2	TGTGCCAGCAGCTCCCCCCATGACAGGGCCGGAGGCTACACCTTC	CASSSPHDRAGGYTF
NA	TRBV5-6	TRBJ2-2	TGTGCCAGCAGCTTGGGAGGTTTCACCGGGGAGCTGTTTTTT	CASSLGGFTGELFF
NA	TRBV5-1	TRBJ2-7	TGCGCCAGCAGCCCCCCTGGGGGCTACGAGCAGTACTTC	CASSPPGGYEQYF
TRBD2	TRBV7-3	TRBJ2-1	TGTGCCAGCAGCCGCGAGGTAGCGGGAGTTGGGGAGCAGTTCTTC	CASSREVAGVGEQFF